This T cell receptor (beta chain) was recovered during a study of T cell responses to AZD1222 COVID-19 vaccine. Study observations and caveats: Spike-specific TCR breadth and depth both grew after two AZD1222 doses.

On this clone: The antigen is undetermined.

Assay used: immunoSEQ multiplex PCR; TCRdb lists only in-frame clones, some missing. Found here are 150,000 to 250,000 clones, roughly 92% of them singletons; the top ten hold over 0.95%. Looked up from germline, CDR1 is SGHTA and CDR2 is FQGTGA. The CDR3 runs to 13 residues. V lost 5 bases to trimming and J lost 6 bases, with 13 bases between them. The chain recombines TRBV7-3 with TRBJ1-2; D perhaps matches TRBD1 (5 bases). The receptor comes from an adult who received the AZD1222 COVID-19 vaccine. Sample: peripheral blood, taken 28 days after the second AZD1222 dose. The CDR3 region has the DNA TGTGCCAGCAGCATCAGGGAAGGCGATGGCTACACCTTC. Amino acids: CASSIREGDGYTF.